These 32 T cell receptor beta chains share one sample of origin, sequenced in a study of identical twins. MiXCR, run by TCRdb on the 5' RACE reads, gives a single entry per CDR3 protein. Found here are 550,000 to 800,000 distinct CDR3 sequences, just over 7% of them singletons; the top ten hold 1.5% to 2%. This sample also belongs to another study, concerning yellow fever vaccine responses in identical twins.

The sequenced sample consisted of PBMCs. Receptors were obtained from a woman in her late teens or twenties in good health.

The DNA for the CDR3 is TGTGCCATCAGGGAGGGAGTTTCAGCCTACGAGCAGTACTTC. Translated: CAIREGVSAYEQYF. This chain links TRBV10-3 with TRBJ2-7; D perhaps matches TRBD2 (6 bases). CDR1 and CDR2 from the germline V gene are ENHRY and SYGVKD. This CDR3 comprises 14 residues. V lost 6 bases to trimming and J lost 2 bases, with 14 bases between them.

This clonotype was recorded a few times. The rearrangement links TRBV11-2 to TRBJ2-1; tentative D call: TRBD2 (5 bases). The CDR3 is made up of 17 amino acids. The ends were cut back, 2 bases at V and 3 bases at J, with 17 bases in the middle. Germline V gives CDR1 SGHAT, CDR2 FQNNGV. The CDR3 loop reads CASSLIIGTSIYNEQFF. CDR3 nucleotides: TGTGCCAGCAGCTTAATTATTGGTACTAGTATCTACAATGAGCAGTTCTTC.

This clonotype was observed a handful of times. V usage is TRBV2 and J usage is TRBJ2-1; 12 nucleotides line up with TRBD2. CDR1 and CDR2 from the germline V gene are SNHLY and FYNNEI. This CDR3 contains 17 residues. Trimming cost V 6 bases and J 7 bases; bases outside gene matches: 13. This chain's CDR3 is CASRGLAGIVLWNEQFF. The DNA for the CDR3 is TGTGCCAGCAGAGGACTAGCGGGGATAGTATTATGGAATGAGCAGTTCTTC.

The sample holds many counts of this clonotype. V is TRBV3-1 and J is TRBJ2-7; maybe TRBD1 (6 bases). The V gene's germline CDR1 is LGHDT and CDR2 YNNKEL (reference sequence). Trimming left V 1 base short and J 7 bases short, with 11 bases between. The CDR3 runs 13 residues. In DNA, the CDR3 is TGTGCCAGCAGCCAAGCACAGGGCGGGGAGCAGTACTTC. Protein: CASSQAQGGEQYF.

The rearrangement joins TRBV4-1 to TRBJ1-2, with 10 bases matching TRBD1. V was pared by 3 bases and J by 7 bases, with 11 bases of the junction left unmatched. Germline CDR1 and CDR2: MGHRA and YSYEKL. The CDR3 consists of 16 residues. This CDR3 reads CASSHEPGQGNFGYTF. For the CDR3, the DNA is TGCGCCAGCAGCCACGAACCGGGACAGGGGAATTTTGGCTACACCTTC.

V usage is TRBV6-1 and J usage is TRBJ1-2, with 7 bases fitting TRBD1. Germline V CDR1 and CDR2: MNHNS, SASEGT. V shed 2 bases, J shed 7 bases, and the junction held 4 bases outside the gene matches. The CDR3 sequence is 13 residues long. The CDR3 bases are TGTGCCAGCAGTGAAACAGGGGTGGTTGGCTACACCTTC. This translates into CASSETGVVGYTF.

The genes are TRBV7-9 and TRBJ2-5, with 11 bases that match TRBD2. Germline loops: CDR1 SEHNR, CDR2 FQNEAQ (reference sequence). The CDR3 covers 17 residues. After removal of 5 bases from V and 3 bases from J, the junction contained 11 bases not matched to a gene. As DNA, the CDR3 is TGTGCCAGCAGCGCGACTAGCGGGGTGCCCTCCGAAGAGACCCAGTACTTC. This encodes CASSATSGVPSEETQYF.

The table lists this clonotype with a few counts. J is TRBJ2-7 and V is TRBV7-2; the D gene is possibly TRBD2 (6 bases). CDR3 length: 13 residues. CDR1 is SGHTA and CDR2 is FQGNSA in the germline V gene. V lost 1 base and J lost 7, with 11 bases in between. CDR3 nucleotides: TGTGCCAGCAGCTTAGGGGACGGGGGTGAGCAGTACGTC. Residues: CASSLGDGGEQYV.

This clonotype has ten or more counts. The rearrangement links TRBV5-1 to TRBJ1-6; D not resolved. The CDR3 sequence is 15 residues long. The V gene lost 0 bases and the J gene lost 1 base, with 5 bases spanning the gap. Germline V gene lookup returns CDR1 SGHRS and CDR2 YFSETQ. As DNA, the CDR3 is TGCGCCAGCAGCTTGGGAGTGTCCTATAATTCACCCCTCCACTTT. This encodes CASSLGVSYNSPLHF.

This clonotype was observed at least ten times. In DNA form, the CDR3 reads TGTGCCAGCAGTGATGAGAGGTCCTACAATGAGCAGTTCTTC. The encoded protein is CASSDERSYNEQFF. The V call is TRBV2, the J call TRBJ2-1; D not resolved. The V end lost 3 bases, the J end lost 1 base, and 7 bases lay between the germline ends. This CDR3 contains 14 residues. Germline lookup yields CDR1 SNHLY and CDR2 FYNNEI.

The V call is TRBV7-9, the J call TRBJ2-2, with D unresolved. Germline loops: CDR1 SEHNR, CDR2 FQNEAQ (reference sequence). The CDR3 consists of 12 residues. The V gene lost 7 bases and the J gene lost 7 bases, with 10 bases spanning the gap. The CDR3, as DNA: TGTGCCAGCACCCCCTTCATCGGGGAGCTGTTTTTT. Its translation is CASTPFIGELFF.

This rearrangement joins TRBV5-6 to TRBJ1-6; D not certain. Trimming pared 1 base from V and 8 bases from J, leaving 25 bases between. In germline, CDR1 is SGHDT, CDR2 YYEEEE. The length of the CDR3 is 19 residues. CDR3 residues: CASSLSILDRFSGYSPLHF. As DNA, the CDR3 is TGTGCCAGCAGCTTGAGCATACTAGACCGGTTCTCGGGATATTCACCCCTCCACTTT.

This clonotype has ten or more counts. The genes are TRBV24-1 and TRBJ2-2; D ambiguous. V gave up 9 bases and J gave up 4 bases, with 2 bases separating them. The length of the CDR3 is 10 residues. Per germline, CDR1 KGHDR and CDR2 SFDVKD. The chain's CDR3 is CATGTGELFF. CDR3 bases: TGTGCCACCGGCACCGGGGAGCTGTTTTTT.

The chain recombines TRBV5-8 with TRBJ2-5; TRBD2 is a possible D gene (5 bases). With 4 bases removed from V and 1 base from J, the gap between germline ends came to 11 bases. The germline gives CDR1 SGHTS, CDR2 YDEGEE. The CDR3 runs 14 residues. The DNA for the CDR3 is TGTGCCAGCAGCCATGCCGGGGTCCAAGAGACCCAGTACTTC. Amino acid sequence: CASSHAGVQETQYF.

This clonotype was seen a few times. One junction end does not reproduce the germline sequence, and a read error may be involved. The V call is TRBV6-5, the J call TRBJ2-7; D remains ambiguous. The CDR3 runs 9 residues. Germline CDR1 is MNHEY and CDR2 is SVGAGI. Here the CDR3 DNA reads TGTGCCAGCGGGAAGAGACCGGATTTC. It yields the protein CASGKRPDF.

This chain links TRBV28 with TRBJ2-4, with D possibly being TRBD1 or TRBD2 (5 bases each). In germline, CDR1 is MDHEN, CDR2 SYDVKM. CDR3 length equals 16 residues. V was pared by 6 bases and J by 7 bases, with 22 bases between. The DNA for the CDR3 is TGTGCCAGCAGCTCTACCGGGACCCTATGGCGCAACATTCAGTACTTC. Its protein product is CASSSTGTLWRNIQYF. Full variable domain (rest looked up from reference TRBV28 and TRBJ2-4): DVKVTQSSRYLVKRTGEKVFLECVQDMDHENMFWYRQDPGLGLRLIYFSYDVKMKEKGDIPEGYSVSREKKERFSLILESASTNQTSMYLCASSSTGTLWRNIQYFGAGTRLSVL.

The chain combines TRBV28 with TRBJ2-2, with D unresolved. V was cut by 8 bases and J by 7 bases, with 17 bases left in between. The CDR3 contains 14 residues. In germline, CDR1 is MDHEN, CDR2 SYDVKM. CDR3 loop: CASWPEPRVGELFF. DNA for the CDR3: TGTGCCAGCTGGCCCGAGCCCCGGGTCGGGGAGCTGTTTTTT.

The rearrangement links TRBV5-6 to TRBJ2-7; 7 bases are a match to TRBD1. V lost 4 bases and J lost 1; bases outside the gene matches: 2. The CDR3 is 13 residues long. CDR1 and CDR2 (germline): SGHDT, YYEEEE. Written as DNA, the CDR3 is TGTGCCAGCAGCATGGGACAGTCCTACGAGCAGTACGTC. Amino acid sequence: CASSMGQSYEQYV.

This clonotype was seen more than once but under ten times. The chain has TRBV20-1 and TRBJ2-1; D gene ambiguous. V lost 3 bases and J lost 0, with 21 bases in between. Germline-derived CDR1 and CDR2 are DFQATT and SNEGSKA (reference sequence). CDR3 length equals 18 residues. CDR3 amino acids: CSASGPGFFPPSYNEQFF. In DNA, the CDR3 is TGCAGTGCTAGTGGGCCAGGATTCTTCCCTCCCTCCTACAATGAGCAGTTCTTC.

In DNA, the CDR3 is TGTGCCAGCAGTTTAATTCGGGCCCAGGGGATGGGAGGCTACGAGCAGTACTTC. The encoded protein is CASSLIRAQGMGGYEQYF. The rearrangement uses TRBV28 and TRBJ2-7; tentatively, D is TRBD1 or TRBD2 (6 bases each). Germline-derived CDR1 and CDR2 are MDHEN and SYDVKM. V was shortened by 2 bases and J by 3 bases, with 23 bases between the two germline ends. This CDR3 spans 18 amino acids. The whole variable domain, remainder taken from reference TRBV28 and TRBJ2-7, is DVKVTQSSRYLVKRTGEKVFLECVQDMDHENMFWYRQDPGLGLRLIYFSYDVKMKEKGDIPEGYSVSREKKERFSLILESASTNQTSMYLCASSLIRAQGMGGYEQYFGPGTRLTVT.

This clonotype was observed a handful of times. The CDR3 DNA follows: TGCAGTGCCGAGGGTCAGGGCCGACCTGAGACCCAGTACTTC. Translation gives CSAEGQGRPETQYF. The chain has TRBV20-1 and TRBJ2-5; D may be TRBD1 or TRBD2 (5 bases each). Trimming removed 6 bases from V and 5 bases from J, with 19 bases in between. The CDR3 runs to 14 residues. The germline gives CDR1 DFQATT, CDR2 SNEGSKA (reference sequence).

This clonotype turned up a few times. The gene calls are TRBV10-3 and TRBJ2-3, with 13 positions matching TRBD2. This CDR3 spans 16 amino acids. Germline values: CDR1 ENHRY, CDR2 SYGVKD. With 6 bases clipped from V and 5 bases from J, the junction kept 8 bases outside the gene matches. CDR3 region: CAISRGLAGAEDTQYF. DNA for the CDR3: TGTGCCATCAGCCGCGGACTAGCGGGAGCCGAAGATACGCAGTATTTT.

This clonotype has just a few counts. V usage is TRBV7-2 and J usage is TRBJ2-2; D may correspond to TRBD1 or TRBD2 (6 bases each). This CDR3 spans 17 amino acids. The V and J ends lost 1 base and 0 bases respectively, with 12 bases between them. Germline values: CDR1 SGHTA, CDR2 FQGNSA. The CDR3 DNA follows: TGTGCCAGCAGCTTAGTAGGAGGGACACCGAACACCGGGGAGCTGTTTTTT. Amino acid sequence: CASSLVGGTPNTGELFF.

This clonotype was picked up a small number of times. The chain employs TRBV3-1 and TRBJ2-5; D may be TRBD1 (6 bases). The germline V gene has CDR1 LGHDT and CDR2 YNNKEL (reference sequence). Trimming pared 4 bases from V and 5 bases from J, leaving 26 bases between. CDR3 length: 18 amino acids. CDR3 in DNA: TGTGCCAGCAGCCCCCGGGTGGCAGGGGTATCTCTTGGCGAGACCCAGTACTTC. Translation gives CASSPRVAGVSLGETQYF.

V is TRBV10-3 and J is TRBJ2-3; D ambiguous. Trimming took off 10 bases at V and 2 bases at J, with 10 bases between the two ends. This CDR3 contains 12 residues. The germline V gene has CDR1 ENHRY and CDR2 SYGVKD. This CDR3 reads CATRVDTDTQYF. DNA of the CDR3: TGTGCCACCCGGGTTGACACAGATACGCAGTATTTT.

This clonotype came up a few times. This chain links TRBV7-6 with TRBJ2-1; no definite D call. This CDR3 has 14 amino acids. Germline lookup yields CDR1 SGHVS and CDR2 FNYEAQ. With 5 bases removed from V and 5 bases from J, the gap between germline ends came to 13 bases. CDR3 sequence reads: CASSPTWGDNEQFF. The DNA of the CDR3 is TGTGCCAGCAGCCCTACCTGGGGTGACAATGAGCAGTTCTTC. The full variable domain, its missing parts supplied by reference TRBV7-6 and TRBJ2-1, is GAGVSQSPRYKVTKRGQDVALRCDPISGHVSLYWYRQALGQGPEFLTYFNYEAQQDKSGLPNDRFSAERPEGSISTLTIQRTEQRDSAMYRCASSPTWGDNEQFFGPGTRLTVL.

This clonotype appeared a few times. The chain joins TRBV7-9 to TRBJ2-7, with D unclear. Germline V gene data show CDR1 as SEHNR and CDR2 as FQNEAQ (reference sequence). The CDR3 is 13 residues long. Trimming left V 7 bases short and J 2 bases short, with 12 bases between. CDR3 in amino acids: CASTPPATYEQYF. The CDR3 DNA follows: TGTGCCAGCACCCCCCCAGCAACCTACGAGCAGTACTTC.

The rearrangement uses TRBV29-1 and TRBJ2-1; TRBD2 aligns across 8 bases. The CDR3 runs 13 residues. Germline-derived CDR1 and CDR2 are SQVTM and ANQGSEA. V lost 6 bases and J lost 3; bases outside the gene matches: 4. DNA for the CDR3: TGCAGCGTCCGGGGGGGGCTCTACAATGAGCAGTTCTTC. Translated, it gives CSVRGGLYNEQFF.

This clonotype was recorded at least ten times. The genes are TRBV28 and TRBJ2-3; no firm D call. Trimming removed 5 bases at V and 0 bases at J, with 6 bases between. The germline gives CDR1 MDHEN, CDR2 SYDVKM. The CDR3 is made up of 13 amino acids. The CDR3 loop is CASSEPSTDTQYF. The CDR3, as DNA: TGTGCCAGCAGTGAACCTAGCACAGATACGCAGTATTTT.

Only a few counts were recorded for this clonotype. The V call is TRBV5-1, the J call TRBJ2-5, with TRBD1 matching 8 bases. Looked up from germline, CDR1 is SGHRS and CDR2 is YFSETQ. The CDR3 runs to 15 residues. The V and J ends lost 5 bases and 4 bases, in that order; junction bases with no gene match: 10. DNA for the CDR3: TGCGCCAGCAGGCTTTATGGACAGGGAGTAGAGACCCAGTACTTC. Protein product: CASRLYGQGVETQYF.

This clonotype came up many times. The rearrangement uses TRBV5-6 and TRBJ2-6; unclear D gene. The CDR3 sequence is 21 residues long. CDR1 and CDR2 (germline): SGHDT, YYEEEE. V was trimmed by 0 bases and J by 1 base, leaving 23 bases between them. CDR3 in amino acids: CASSLEFFRSGLGSGANVLTF. For the CDR3, the DNA is TGTGCCAGCAGCTTGGAGTTCTTCCGCTCCGGCCTGGGGTCTGGGGCCAACGTCCTGACTTTC.

This clonotype showed up just a few times. CDR3 sequence (DNA): TGTGCCAGCAGTCTCGGGACGGATCTAGCGTACCAAGAGACCCAGTACTTC. Amino acid sequence: CASSLGTDLAYQETQYF. The rearrangement links TRBV12-3 or TRBV12-4 to TRBJ2-5; D is perhaps TRBD2 (6 bases). The CDR3 consists of 17 residues. V gave up 5 bases and J gave up 0 bases, with 19 bases separating them.